Below are 20 T cell receptor beta chains sequenced from a single sample in a study of CD8+ T cells in alopecia areata (dated by TCRdb to 2017 to 2018). What this sample's time point label stands for: around 26 weeks on oral tofacitinib. Interpreted using the paper, the treatment or condition label stands for: oral pan-JAK inhibitor, 5-10 mg twice daily. Library preparation was by the immunoSEQ multiplex PCR assay. RNA was extracted from all samples and reverse transcribed into cDNA, which served as template for TCR sequencing. TCRdb provides this immuneACCESS table in a form limited to in-frame rearrangements. Some clones are lacking; in checked studies, under half of them reflect an unresolved V gene, and why the rest are absent is not known. The sample table records some 110,000 clones; roughly three fifths of these occur just once. 10% to 15% of the sample belongs to the ten largest clones. The sample consisted of CD8+ T cells sorted from blood, taken at week 24, from a patient treated with tofacitinib. These TCRs come from a human donor with alopecia areata.

The V call is TRBV30, the J call TRBJ1-1, with D possibly being TRBD1 (6 bases). This CDR3 region has 13 residues. Trimming took 3 bases from V and 2 from J, leaving 10 bases between them. Germline V gene sequence: CDR1 GTSNPN, CDR2 SVGIG (reference sequence). The chain's CDR3 is CAWRGQDNTEAFF. The CDR3 DNA reads as TGTGCCTGGAGGGGACAAGACAACACTGAAGCTTTCTTT. Looking up the rest from reference TRBV30 and TRBJ1-1 gives the full variable domain: SQTIHQWPATLVQPVGSPLSLECTVEGTSNPNLYWYRQAAGRGLQLLFYSVGIGQISSEVPQNLSASRPQDRQFILSSKKLLLSDSGFYLCAWRGQDNTEAFFGQGTRLTVV.

V and J are TRBV2 and TRBJ2-1; maybe TRBD1 (5 bases). Per germline, CDR1 SNHLY and CDR2 FYNNEI. This CDR3 is built from 16 residues. With 4 bases removed from V and 0 bases from J, the gap between germline ends came to 13 bases. The CDR3 DNA follows: TGTGCCAGCAGTGTTTGGGGCCCCACCTCCTACAATGAGCAGTTCTTC. This gives the protein CASSVWGPTSYNEQFF.

The genes are TRBV19 and TRBJ1-5; D is perhaps TRBD1 (5 bases). The CDR3 spans 18 residues. V was clipped by 4 bases and J by 2 bases, with 21 bases between them. CDR1 LNHDA and CDR2 SQIVND come from the germline V gene (reference sequence). Here the CDR3 reads CASSTAGAFHEGNQPQHF. The CDR3 coding sequence is TGTGCCAGTAGTACGGCCGGGGCCTTTCATGAGGGCAATCAGCCCCAGCATTTT.

The chain recombines TRBV19 with TRBJ1-1, with a possible D match to TRBD1 (6 bases). This CDR3 has 17 residues. CDR1 LNHDA and CDR2 SQIVND come from the germline V gene (reference sequence). V was shortened by 1 base and J by 0 bases, with 15 bases between the two germline ends. CDR3 bases: TGTGCCAGTAGTATAGTGCAAGCGGGACACATGAACACTGAAGCTTTCTTT. This codes for CASSIVQAGHMNTEAFF.

V gene TRBV4-3 combines with J gene TRBJ2-7; the match to TRBD1 covers 7 bases. The CDR3 is made up of 16 amino acids. Germline lookup yields CDR1 LGHNA and CDR2 YSLEER. With 0 bases clipped from V and 0 bases from J, the junction kept 5 bases outside the gene matches. The CDR3 DNA sequence: TGCGCCAGCAGCCAAGATAGGACAGGTTACTCCTACGAGCAGTACTTC. Translated: CASSQDRTGYSYEQYF.

This clone is a singleton in its sample. The CDR3 DNA reads TGCGCCAGCAGCCACCAGGAGGGAAATGAGCAGTTCTTC. This codes for CASSHQEGNEQFF. V gene TRBV4-3 combines with J gene TRBJ2-1; D might be TRBD2 (6 bases). This CDR3 is built from 13 residues. The V gene's germline CDR1 is LGHNA and CDR2 YSLEER. Between the trimmed V and J ends, which lost 3 bases and 7 bases, there was a span of 10 bases.

The V call is TRBV9, the J call TRBJ2-3; D unclear. The length of the CDR3 is 10 residues. Per the germline V gene, CDR1 is SGDLS and CDR2 is YYNGEE. V was pared by 7 bases and J by 3 bases, with 3 bases between. The CDR3 region is CASGTDTQYF. In nucleotides, the CDR3 is TGTGCCAGCGGGACAGATACGCAGTATTTT.

This clone was counted once. The rearrangement joins TRBV2 to TRBJ2-4, with a possible D match to TRBD1 (5 bases). The CDR3 totals 16 residues. Trimming removed 2 bases at V and 2 bases at J, with 13 bases between. The germline V gene encodes CDR1 SNHLY and CDR2 FYNNEI. CDR3 protein: CASSEQQAVPKNIQYF. For the CDR3, the DNA is TGTGCCAGCAGTGAACAACAGGCTGTCCCCAAAAACATTCAGTACTTC.

The chain carries TRBV7-9 and TRBJ1-2; a weak D match, TRBD1 (5 bases). Trimming shortened V by 5 bases and J by 8 bases, and 18 bases separated the two germline ends. The CDR3 is 14 residues long. CDR1 and CDR2 from the germline V gene are SEHNR and FQNEAQ (reference sequence). The CDR3 spells CASSQPGPGGGYTF. The CDR3 DNA follows: TGTGCCAGCAGCCAGCCGGGGCCAGGCGGCGGCTACACCTTC.

The J gene is TRBJ1-5, the V gene TRBV5-6; 11 bases agree with TRBD1. This CDR3 has 15 residues. With 4 bases clipped from V and 7 bases from J, the junction kept 7 bases outside the gene matches. The V gene's germline CDR1 is SGHDT and CDR2 YYEEEE. This chain's CDR3 is CASSIEGQGEQPQHF. The CDR3 nucleotides are TGTGCCAGCAGCATTGAGGGACAGGGGGAACAGCCCCAGCATTTT.

The chain joins TRBV13 to TRBJ1-1; D remains ambiguous. Germline CDR1 and CDR2: PRHDT and FYEKMQ (reference sequence). The V end lost 5 bases, the J end lost 3 bases, and 7 bases lay between the germline ends. This CDR3 is 12 amino acids long. This chain's CDR3 is CASSPMDTEAFF. The CDR3 nucleotides are TGTGCCAGCAGCCCAATGGACACTGAAGCTTTCTTT.

This chain uses TRBV2 with TRBJ2-7; either TRBD1 or TRBD2 may supply D (5 bases each). The V end lost 3 bases, the J end lost 0 bases, and 12 bases lay between the germline ends. CDR1 is SNHLY and CDR2 is FYNNEI in the germline V gene. This CDR3 is built from 15 residues. Here the CDR3 DNA reads TGTGCCAGCAGTGAGGGGACGGGTAGCTCCTACGAGCAGTACTTC. Translated: CASSEGTGSSYEQYF.

The chain employs TRBV7-8 and TRBJ2-2; 7 bases match TRBD2. This CDR3 is 15 amino acids long. From germline, CDR1 is SGHVS and CDR2 FQNEAQ. V was pared by 5 bases and J by 2 bases, with 5 bases of the junction left unmatched. The CDR3 nucleotides are TGTGCCAGCAGCGCCTCTAGCGGAAACACCGGGGAGCTGTTTTTT. Its protein is CASSASSGNTGELFF.

V is TRBV10-3 and J is TRBJ1-2; D remains ambiguous. The CDR3 has 12 amino acids. V lost 3 bases and J lost 4, with 6 bases in between. CDR1 is ENHRY, CDR2 SYGVKD, per germline. CDR3 coding DNA: TGTGCCATCAGTGAACCGGGCTATGGCTACACCTTC. This codes for CAISEPGYGYTF.

In DNA, the CDR3 is TGCGCCAGCAGCGAGGGGGACCGGATTAGCAATCAGCCCCAGCATTTT. This encodes CASSEGDRISNQPQHF. V gene TRBV5-1 combines with J gene TRBJ1-5; a possible D gene is TRBD1 (6 bases). Germline loops: CDR1 SGHRS, CDR2 YFSETQ. The V and J ends lost 4 bases and 0 bases respectively, with 14 bases between them. The CDR3 has 16 amino acids.

The V and J genes are TRBV7-2 and TRBJ1-1; D uncertain. The CDR3 has 13 residues. Germline CDR1 reads SGHTA; CDR2 reads FQGNSA. Trimming pared 5 bases from V and 4 bases from J, leaving 11 bases between. CDR3: CASSPPTFTEAFF. Written as DNA, the CDR3 is TGTGCCAGCAGCCCCCCCACTTTCACTGAAGCTTTCTTT.

This clone was observed a few times. The V gene is TRBV23-1, the J gene TRBJ1-1; D not certain. TRBV23-1 belongs to the ORF category, with a function that is uncertain. The CDR3 is made up of 15 amino acids. V was clipped by 0 bases and J by 3 bases, with 11 bases between them. The CDR3 bases are TGCGCCAGCAGTCAATCGCCGGATGGACACACTGAAGCTTTCTTT. Translation gives CASSQSPDGHTEAFF.

This rearrangement joins TRBV2 to TRBJ2-1; 9 nucleotides match TRBD2. V lost 2 bases and J lost 7; bases outside the gene matches: 9. CDR3 length: 16 amino acids. The germline gives CDR1 SNHLY, CDR2 FYNNEI. The CDR3 nucleotides read TGTGCCAGCAGTGAAACCGCGGGGGGGCACAGTAATGAGCAGTTCTTC. As protein: CASSETAGGHSNEQFF. Filled out from reference TRBV2 and TRBJ2-1, the complete variable domain reads EPEVTQTPSHQVTQMGQEVILRCVPISNHLYFYWYRQILGQKVEFLVSFYNNEISEKSEIFDDQFSVERPDGSNFTLKIRSTKLEDSAMYFCASSETAGGHSNEQFFGPGTRLTVL.

The chain joins TRBV4-3 to TRBJ1-5; 8 nucleotides match TRBD1. CDR1 and CDR2 from the germline V gene are LGHNA and YSLEER. With 3 bases clipped from V and 3 bases from J, the junction kept 4 bases outside the gene matches. The CDR3 runs to 15 residues. The CDR3 bases are TGCGCCAGCAGCCAGGAGACAGGGGTCAATCAGCCCCAGCATTTT. Residues: CASSQETGVNQPQHF.

The CDR3 region is CASSLGGLGTEAFF. CDR3 nucleotides: TGTGCCAGCAGTTTGGGGGGGTTGGGCACTGAAGCTTTCTTT. V gene TRBV27 combines with J gene TRBJ1-1; D may be TRBD1 (5 bases). Deletions cut 3 bases from V and 4 bases from J, with 12 bases between. The CDR3 loop spans 14 amino acids. Germline CDR1 and CDR2: MNHEY and SMNVEV (reference sequence).